Sequencing of this TCR beta chain was carried out in a study of neurological immune-mediated disorders. Per germline, CDR1 SGHAT and CDR2 FQNNGV. CDR3 length: 15 residues. A 10-nucleotide random UMI tagged transcripts in template-switch 5'RACE cDNA synthesis. TCRdb re-called the 5' RACE reads with MiXCR, one entry per CDR3 protein. The top ten clones hold roughly 40% of a sample with around 20,000 distinct CDR3 sequences, approximately 6.6% of them seen once. With regard to this clonotype: A read error may produce the germline difference seen at one junction end.

The chain is built from TRBV11-2 and TRBJ2-2, with a weak D call TRBD1 (6 bases). The TCR originated in a man younger than 35 in good health. Input material: CD8+ T cells from blood. CDR3 nucleotide sequence: TGTGCCAACAGCTTCGCGACTCGAGGGGGCGGGGAGCTGTTTTTT. It translates to CANSFATRGGGELFF.